A selection of T cell receptor beta chains follows, all from one sample in a study of CD8 T cells in Susac syndrome. Using its own MiXCR run on the immunoSEQ multiplex PCR reads, TCRdb lists one record per CDR3 protein. The top ten clones hold about 0.16% of a sample with roughly 150,000 distinct CDR3 sequences, 85% to 95% of them seen once. Sequencing was done on a sample of CD4+ T cells from PBMCs. The receptors were sampled from a human donor with Susac syndrome. Each CDR3 is given with its conserved first and last residue. Fields, in order: D gene, J gene, V gene, CDR3 protein, CDR3 DNA. The D gene is left open where the match is weak.

>TRBD1|TRBJ2-7|TRBV5-1
CASSRGTGTGTYEQYF
TGCGCCAGCAGCAGGGGCACCGGGACAGGGACCTACGAGCAGTACTTC
>-|TRBJ1-5|TRBV6-7
CASSYSGKHQPQHF
TGTGCCAGCAGTTACTCAGGGAAGCATCAGCCCCAGCATTTT
>-|TRBJ1-4|TRBV29-1
CSAGTGEKLFF
TGCAGCGCTGGGACCGGTGAAAAACTGTTTTTT
>-|TRBJ2-2|TRBV3-1
CASSQDAQALRTGELFF
TGTGCCAGCAGCCAAGACGCACAGGCCCTACGCACCGGGGAGCTGTTTTTT
>-|TRBJ1-4|TRBV20-1
CSASGRANEKLFF
TGCAGTGCTAGTGGGCGGGCTAATGAAAAACTGTTTTTT
>-|TRBJ1-6|TRBV9
CASTLGVIGSPLHF
TGTGCCAGCACCCTTGGAGTGATCGGTTCACCCCTCCACTTT
>-|TRBJ1-1|TRBV12-5
CASGSPHRALNTEAFF
TGTGCTAGTGGTTCCCCTCACAGGGCCCTGAACACTGAAGCTTTCTTT
>-|TRBJ1-1|TRBV25-1
CASSEGDLSVRAFF
TGTGCCAGCAGTGAAGGAGACCTGTCTGTACGGGCTTTCTTT
>-|TRBJ2-7|TRBV15
CATGQGSYEQYF
TGTGCCACTGGCCAAGGGTCCTACGAGCAGTACTTC
>-|TRBJ2-5|TRBV2
CASIPNGRNQETQYF
TGTGCCAGCATCCCGAACGGGCGGAACCAAGAGACCCAGTACTTC
>-|TRBJ1-1|TRBV6-5
CASSYAPRGRTFF
TGTGCCAGCAGTTACGCCCCCAGGGGTAGGACTTTCTTT